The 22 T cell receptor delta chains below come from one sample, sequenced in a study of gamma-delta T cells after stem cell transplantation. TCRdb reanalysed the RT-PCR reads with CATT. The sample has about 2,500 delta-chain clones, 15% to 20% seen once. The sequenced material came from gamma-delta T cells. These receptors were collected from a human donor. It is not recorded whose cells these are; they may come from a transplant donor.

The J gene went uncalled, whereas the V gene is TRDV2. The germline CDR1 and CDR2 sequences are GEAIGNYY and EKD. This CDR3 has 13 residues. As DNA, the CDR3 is TGTGCCTGTGACACCGTTGGGACGGCGGTCCTCATCTTT. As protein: CACDTVGTAVLIF.

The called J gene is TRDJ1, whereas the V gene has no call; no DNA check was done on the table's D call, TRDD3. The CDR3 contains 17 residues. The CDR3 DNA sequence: TGTGCCTTTAAGTCCTACTTTGGGGATAAGGAACCTGATACACTCATCTTT. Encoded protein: CAFKSYFGDKEPDTLIF.

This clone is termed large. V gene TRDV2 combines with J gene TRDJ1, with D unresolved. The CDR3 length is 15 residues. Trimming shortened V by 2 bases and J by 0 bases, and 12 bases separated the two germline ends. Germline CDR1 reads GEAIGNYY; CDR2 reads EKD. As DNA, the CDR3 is TGTGCCTGTGACAAGGGGTGGGTCTACACCGATAAACTCATCTTT. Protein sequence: CACDKGWVYTDKLIF.

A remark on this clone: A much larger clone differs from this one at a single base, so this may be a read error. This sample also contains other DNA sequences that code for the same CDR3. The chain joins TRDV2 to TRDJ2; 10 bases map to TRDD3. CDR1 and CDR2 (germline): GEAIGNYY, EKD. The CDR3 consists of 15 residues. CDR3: CACDILGDLTAQLFF. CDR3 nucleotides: TGTGCCTGTGACATACTGGGGGATTTGACGGCACAACTCTTCTTT.

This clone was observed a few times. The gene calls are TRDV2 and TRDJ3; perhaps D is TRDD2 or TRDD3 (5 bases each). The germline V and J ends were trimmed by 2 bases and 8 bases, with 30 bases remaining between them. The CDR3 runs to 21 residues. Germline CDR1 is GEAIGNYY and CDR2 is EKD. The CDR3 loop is CACDIRRIWVPLSFYTRQMFF. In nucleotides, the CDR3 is TGTGCCTGTGACATCCGGCGCATCTGGGTGCCCCTCTCCTTCTACACCCGACAGATGTTTTTC.

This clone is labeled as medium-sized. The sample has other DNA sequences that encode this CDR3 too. The DNA for the CDR3 is TGTGCCTGTGACACCGCATTGGACTGGGGGATTGACACCCGACAGATGTTTTTC. Residues: CACDTALDWGIDTRQMFF. This rearrangement joins TRDV2 to TRDJ3; 10 bases align to TRDD3. The J segment lost 7 bases and the V segment lost 0 bases, leaving 8 bases of the junction unmatched. CDR3 size: 18 residues. The V gene's germline CDR1 is GEAIGNYY and CDR2 EKD.

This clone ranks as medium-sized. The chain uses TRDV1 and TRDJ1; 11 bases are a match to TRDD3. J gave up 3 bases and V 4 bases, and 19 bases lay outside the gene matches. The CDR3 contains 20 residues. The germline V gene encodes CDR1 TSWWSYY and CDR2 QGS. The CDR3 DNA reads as TGTGCTCTTGGGGTCTTTTCTTCCTACTTACTGGGGGATAGTGCCGATAAACTCATCTTT. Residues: CALGVFSSYLLGDSADKLIF.

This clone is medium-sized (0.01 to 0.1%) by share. The CDR3 DNA reads TGTGCTCTTGGAGTACTTCCTACTCCGGGTAGGTGGGGGATCGGGACGTACACCGATAAACTCATCTTT. Its protein is CALGVLPTPGRWGIGTYTDKLIF. The chain couples TRDV1 to TRDJ1; D possibly matches TRDD2 or TRDD3 (8 bases each). This CDR3 comprises 23 residues. In germline, CDR1 is TSWWSYY, CDR2 QGS. V lost 6 bases and J lost 0, with 38 bases in between.

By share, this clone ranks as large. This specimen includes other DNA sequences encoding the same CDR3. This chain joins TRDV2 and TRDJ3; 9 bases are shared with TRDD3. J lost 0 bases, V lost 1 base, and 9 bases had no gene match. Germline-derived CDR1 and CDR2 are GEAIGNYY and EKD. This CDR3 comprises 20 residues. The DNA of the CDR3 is TGTGCCTGTGACACAGTACTGGGGGACCGAAGCTCCTGGGACACCCGACAGATGTTTTTC. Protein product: CACDTVLGDRSSWDTRQMFF.

The CDR3 here is CACTISNRRYWVILYWDTRQMFF. The CDR3 DNA sequence: TGTGCCTGTACAATTTCCAATCGACGGTACTGGGTGATACTCTACTGGGACACCCGACAGATGTTTTTC. The J gene is TRDJ3; the V gene was not called; the DNA was not compared with TRDD3, the D call given in the table. This CDR3 has 23 amino acids.

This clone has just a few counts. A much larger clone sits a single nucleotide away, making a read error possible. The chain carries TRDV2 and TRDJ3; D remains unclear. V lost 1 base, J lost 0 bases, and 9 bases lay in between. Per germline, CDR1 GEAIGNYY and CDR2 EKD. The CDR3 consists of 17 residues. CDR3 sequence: CACDTLSSSWDTRQMFF. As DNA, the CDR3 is TGTGCCTGTGACACGCTCTCCAGCTCCTGGGACACCCGACAGATGTTTTTC.

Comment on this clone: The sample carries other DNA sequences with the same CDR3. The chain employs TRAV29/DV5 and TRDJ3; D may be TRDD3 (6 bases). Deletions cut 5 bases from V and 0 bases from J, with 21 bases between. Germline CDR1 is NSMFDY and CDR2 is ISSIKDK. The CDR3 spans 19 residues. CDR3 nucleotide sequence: TGTGCAGCTTGCCATTGGGGGCCCCGGAGCTCCTGGGACACCCGACAGATGTTTTTC. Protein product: CAACHWGPRSSWDTRQMFF.

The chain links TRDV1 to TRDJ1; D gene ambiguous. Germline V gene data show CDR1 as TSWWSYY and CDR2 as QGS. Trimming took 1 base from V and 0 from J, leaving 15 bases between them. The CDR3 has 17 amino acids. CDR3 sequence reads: CALGERIFISYTDKLIF. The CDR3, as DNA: TGTGCTCTTGGGGAACGGATTTTTATCTCGTACACCGATAAACTCATCTTT.

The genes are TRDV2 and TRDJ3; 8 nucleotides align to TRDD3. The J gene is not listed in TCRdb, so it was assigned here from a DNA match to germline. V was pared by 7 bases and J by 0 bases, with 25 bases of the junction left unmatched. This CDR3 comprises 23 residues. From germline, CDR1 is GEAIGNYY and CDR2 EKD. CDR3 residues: CAWTPLTPFSSWGSSWDTRQMFF. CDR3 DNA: TGTGCCTGGACTCCTCTCACTCCCTTCAGTAGCTGGGGGAGCTCCTGGGACACCCGACAGATGTTTTTC.

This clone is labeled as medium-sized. The CDR3 sequence is CALGEITRDFPNWIRNVYTDKLIF. CDR3 in DNA: TGTGCTCTTGGGGAAATCACCAGGGACTTCCCCAACTGGATACGGAACGTCTACACCGATAAACTCATCTTT. The chain is built from TRDV1 and TRDJ1; 7 bases agree with TRDD3. Germline CDR1 reads TSWWSYY; CDR2 reads QGS. The CDR3 consists of 24 residues. V was clipped by 2 bases and J by 0 bases; unmatched bases: 30.

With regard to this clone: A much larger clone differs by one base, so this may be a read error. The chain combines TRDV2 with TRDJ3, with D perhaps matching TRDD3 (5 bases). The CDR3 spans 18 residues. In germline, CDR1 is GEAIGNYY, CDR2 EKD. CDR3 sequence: CARDTVWEVAWDTRQMFF. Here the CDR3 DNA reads TGTGCCCGTGACACCGTCTGGGAGGTCGCCTGGGACACCCGACAGATGTTTTTC.

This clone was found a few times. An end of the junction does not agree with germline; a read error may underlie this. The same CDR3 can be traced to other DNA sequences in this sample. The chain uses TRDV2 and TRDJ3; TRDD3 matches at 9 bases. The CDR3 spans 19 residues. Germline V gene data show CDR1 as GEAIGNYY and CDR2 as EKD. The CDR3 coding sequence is TGTGCCTGCGACACCTGGGGGATCCCGAGCTCCTGGGACACCCGACAGATGTTTTTC. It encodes CACDTWGIPSSWDTRQMFF.

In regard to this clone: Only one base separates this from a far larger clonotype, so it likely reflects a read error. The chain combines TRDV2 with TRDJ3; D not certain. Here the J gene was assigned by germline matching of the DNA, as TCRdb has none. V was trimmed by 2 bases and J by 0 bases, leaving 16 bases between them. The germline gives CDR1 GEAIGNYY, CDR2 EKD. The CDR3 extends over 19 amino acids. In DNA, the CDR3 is TGTGCCTGTGACAACGGCGATCCCCGAAGCTCCTGGGACACCCGACAGATGTTTTTC. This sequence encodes CACDNGDPRSSWDTRQMFF.

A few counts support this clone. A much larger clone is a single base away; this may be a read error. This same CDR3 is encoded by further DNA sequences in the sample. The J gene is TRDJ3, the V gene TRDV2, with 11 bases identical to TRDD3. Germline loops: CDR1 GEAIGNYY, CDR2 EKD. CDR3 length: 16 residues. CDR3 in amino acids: CACDWGIRWDTRQMFF. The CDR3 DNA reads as TGTGCCTGTGACTGGGGGATACGCTGGGACACCCGACAGATGTTCTTC.

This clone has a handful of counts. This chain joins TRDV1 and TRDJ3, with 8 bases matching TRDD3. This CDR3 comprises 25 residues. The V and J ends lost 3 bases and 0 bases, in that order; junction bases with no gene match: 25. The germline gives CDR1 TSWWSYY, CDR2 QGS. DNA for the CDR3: TGTGCTCTTGGGGAGGGTCTTTTATTAGAAGGGATACGCTCTTTAAACTCCTGGGACACCCGACAGATGTTTTTC. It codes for CALGEGLLLEGIRSLNSWDTRQMFF.

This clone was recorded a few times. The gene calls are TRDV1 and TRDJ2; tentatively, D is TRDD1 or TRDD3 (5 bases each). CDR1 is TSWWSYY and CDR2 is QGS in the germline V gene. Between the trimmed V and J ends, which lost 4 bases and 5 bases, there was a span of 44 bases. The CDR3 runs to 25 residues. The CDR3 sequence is CALGAIFGVPPPKRKLSPRTAQLFF. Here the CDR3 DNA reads TGTGCTCTTGGGGCAATCTTTGGGGTCCCTCCGCCTAAGAGGAAATTAAGCCCGCGAACAGCACAACTCTTCTTT.

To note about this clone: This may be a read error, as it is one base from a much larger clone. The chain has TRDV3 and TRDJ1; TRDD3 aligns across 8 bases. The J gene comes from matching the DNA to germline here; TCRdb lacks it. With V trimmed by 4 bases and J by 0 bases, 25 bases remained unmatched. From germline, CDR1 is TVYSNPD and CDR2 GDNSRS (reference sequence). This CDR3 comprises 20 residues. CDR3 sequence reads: CASVPRCVLGGTLYTDKLIF. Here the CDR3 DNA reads TGTGCCTCGGTTCCTCGATGTGTACTGGGGGGTACGCTCTACACCGATAAACTCATCTTT.